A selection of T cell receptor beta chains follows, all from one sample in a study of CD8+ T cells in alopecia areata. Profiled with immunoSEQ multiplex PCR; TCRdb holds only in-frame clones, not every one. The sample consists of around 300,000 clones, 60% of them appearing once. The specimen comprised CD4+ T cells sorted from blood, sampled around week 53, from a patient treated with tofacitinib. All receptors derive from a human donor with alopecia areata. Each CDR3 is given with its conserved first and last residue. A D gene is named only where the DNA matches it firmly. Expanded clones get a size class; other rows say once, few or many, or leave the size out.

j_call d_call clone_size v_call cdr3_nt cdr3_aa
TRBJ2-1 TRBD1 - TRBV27 TGTGCCAGCAGGATCGACAGGGTCGTCAATGAGCAGTTCTTC CASRIDRVVNEQFF
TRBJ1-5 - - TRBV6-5 TGTGCCAGCAGGCGACAGACCGATCAGCCCCAGCATTTT CASRRQTDQPQHF
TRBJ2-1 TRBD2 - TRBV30 TGTGCCTGGAGTTTGGGACTAGGAATAGGTGAGCAGTTCTTC CAWSLGLGIGEQFF
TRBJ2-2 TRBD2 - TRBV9 TGTGCCAGCAGCGTAGCTCCGAAACTAGCGGGGACCACCGGGGAGCTGTTTTTT CASSVAPKLAGTTGELFF
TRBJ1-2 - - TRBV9 TGTGCCAGCAGCGCTGCATATGGCTACACCTTC CASSAAYGYTF
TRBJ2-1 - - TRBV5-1 TGCGCCAGCAGCTTATTGGCAGGGGCCTACTACAATGAGCAGTTCTTC CASSLLAGAYYNEQFF
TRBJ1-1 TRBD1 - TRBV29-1 TGCAGCGTTGAGGGACAGTACATGAACACTGAAGCTTTCTTT CSVEGQYMNTEAFF
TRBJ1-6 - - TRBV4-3 TGCGCCAGCAGCCAAGCGGCGGGGGTTAATTCACCCCTCCACTTT CASSQAAGVNSPLHF
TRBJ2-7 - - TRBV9 TGTGCCAGCAGCGTCGGCGTAGGGAGCTACGAGCAGTACTTC CASSVGVGSYEQYF
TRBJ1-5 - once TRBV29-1 TGCAGCGTTGCGGGCCTGGGGGTTGATCAGCCCCAGCATTTT CSVAGLGVDQPQHF
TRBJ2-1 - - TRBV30 TGTGCCTGGAGTGACCTCGATGAGCAGTTCTTC CAWSDLDEQFF
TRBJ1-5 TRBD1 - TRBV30 TGTGCCTGGAAGGGGGCGGGGGCCCATCAGCCCCAGCATTTT CAWKGAGAHQPQHF
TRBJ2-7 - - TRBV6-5 TGTGCCAGCAGGTTGGACAGCTCCTACGAGCAGTACTTC CASRLDSSYEQYF
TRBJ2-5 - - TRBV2 TGTGCCAGCAGTGAAGTAAGGCAAGAGACCCAGTACTTC CASSEVRQETQYF
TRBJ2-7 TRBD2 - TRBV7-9 TGTGCCAGCAGGGGGGACTACGGACGCGAGCAGTACTTC CASRGDYGREQYF
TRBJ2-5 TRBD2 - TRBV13 TGTGCCAGCAGCTCCCGGGGGGGCGGAGAGACCCAGTACTTC CASSSRGGGETQYF
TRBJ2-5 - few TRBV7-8 TGTGCCAGCAGCCTCAGGGCGGACGGGGAGACCCAGTACTTC CASSLRADGETQYF
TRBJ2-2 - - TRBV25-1 TGTGCCAGCAGTGAATACGAGGCCGGGGAGCTGTTTTTT CASSEYEAGELFF
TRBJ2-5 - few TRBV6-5 TGTGCCACCGTCGTCCGGGGGCGACAAGAGACCCAGTACTTC CATVVRGRQETQYF
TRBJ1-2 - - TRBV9 TGTGCCAGCAGCGTAGCTTCTACAGGGCTGAATGGCTACACCTTC CASSVASTGLNGYTF
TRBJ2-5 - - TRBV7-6 TGTGCCAGCAGCGGGTGGACAGTAAAAGAGACCCAGTACTTC CASSGWTVKETQYF
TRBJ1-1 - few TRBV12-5 TGTGCTAGTGGTTTGGAGGGGGGTGTCAAGGCTTTCTTT CASGLEGGVKAFF
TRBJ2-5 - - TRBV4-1 TGCGCCAGCAGCCAGGCCTCCGTCAAGACCCAGTACTTC CASSQASVKTQYF
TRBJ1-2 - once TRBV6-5 TGTGCCAGCAGTCCCTGGGGAGGGGCTAACTATGGCTACACCTTC CASSPWGGANYGYTF
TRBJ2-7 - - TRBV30 TGTGCCTGGCGACAGGGAGGTTACGAGCAGTACTTC CAWRQGGYEQYF
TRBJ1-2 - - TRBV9 TGTGCCAGCAGGGATGGGGGCGGAATGCCTGGCTACACCTTC CASRDGGGMPGYTF
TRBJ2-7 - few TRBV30 TGTGCCTGGAGTGTACTGGGCAGTGGCGAGCAGTACTTC CAWSVLGSGEQYF
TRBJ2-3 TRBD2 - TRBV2 TGTGCCAGCACCGGACTAGCGGGGACAGATACGCAGTATTTT CASTGLAGTDTQYF
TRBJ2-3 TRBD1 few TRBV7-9 TGTGCCAGCAGCGGGGGACAGTTGGCGAAAGATACGCAGTATTTT CASSGGQLAKDTQYF
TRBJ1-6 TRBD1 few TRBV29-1 TGCAGCTTCAAACAGGGGCTGAATTCACCCCTCCACTTT CSFKQGLNSPLHF
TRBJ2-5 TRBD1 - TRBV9 TGTGCCAGCAGCAGAGGGGGCAGGGTGGAGGAGACCCAGTACTTC CASSRGGRVEETQYF
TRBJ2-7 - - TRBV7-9 TGTGCCAGCAGCCGGACATCGGGGGAGCAGTACTTC CASSRTSGEQYF
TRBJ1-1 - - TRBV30 TGTGCCTGGTTCCGCGAGGGGACTGAAGCTTTCTTT CAWFREGTEAFF
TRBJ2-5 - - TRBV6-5 TGTGCCAGCAGTTACAATGGGGCCCAGTACTTC CASSYNGAQYF
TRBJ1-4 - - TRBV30 TGTGCCTGGAGTGTATTAGATAATGAAAAACTGTTTTTT CAWSVLDNEKLFF
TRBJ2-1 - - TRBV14 TGTGCCAGCAGCCAAGGTTTGGCAGGTTTCGCCAATGAGCAGTTCTTC CASSQGLAGFANEQFF
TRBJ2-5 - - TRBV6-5 TGTGCCAGCAGTTACGACGCGGCGCGAGGGACCCAGTACTTC CASSYDAARGTQYF
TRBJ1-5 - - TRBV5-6 TGTGCCAGCACCTTTGGGAGGAATCAGCCCCAGCATTTT CASTFGRNQPQHF
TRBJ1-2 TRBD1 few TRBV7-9 TGTGCCAGCAGCTACGGACAGGGAGAGGGCTACACCTTC CASSYGQGEGYTF
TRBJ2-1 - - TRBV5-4 TGTGCCAGCAGCTTGAAGGACTACAATGAGCAGTTCTTC CASSLKDYNEQFF
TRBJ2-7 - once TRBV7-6 TGTGCCAGCAGTCACCGGGACGGCGCCTACGAGCAGTACTTC CASSHRDGAYEQYF
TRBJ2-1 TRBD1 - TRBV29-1 TGCAGCGTTGATGGTGGGGACAGGGCATCGGGTGAGCAGTTCTTC CSVDGGDRASGEQFF
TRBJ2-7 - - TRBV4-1 TGCGCCAGCAGCCAATCCTACGAGCAGTACTTC CASSQSYEQYF
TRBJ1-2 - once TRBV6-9 TGTGCCAGCCGGTATAATGGCTACACCTTC CASRYNGYTF
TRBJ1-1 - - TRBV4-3 TGCGCCAGCAGCCAAGATATCGCGAAGCTGGGTGAAGCTTTCTTT CASSQDIAKLGEAFF